This T cell receptor beta chain was recovered during a study of identical twins. In TCRdb, the 5' RACE reads were re-called with MiXCR into one record per CDR3 protein. The sample carries some 560,000 distinct CDR3 sequences, around a tenth recorded once. This clonotype was found a few times. What it binds is not known. Every one of the donors was a healthy Caucasian. Points from the study as a whole: Conclusions rested on cross-sectional statistics rather than following the same donors.

This same sample was also part of a study on yellow fever vaccine responses in identical twins.

Sequenced input: PBMCs. The origin of this receptor is a woman aged 18 to 35 in good health.

This CDR3 reads CSESGGPTEAFF. The DNA of the CDR3 is TGCAGTGAGTCAGGAGGTCCCACTGAAGCTTTCTTT. V and J are TRBV20-1 and TRBJ1-1; D not resolved. V was trimmed by 7 bases and J by 4 bases, leaving 13 bases between them. CDR3 length equals 12 residues. Germline CDR1 reads DFQATT; CDR2 reads SNEGSKA (reference sequence).